This note documents a single TCR beta chain sequence. This clone was seen a single time. Its antigen is currently not known. No quality values exist for individual bases; no much larger clone is one base distant. Unmatched junction bases come to 17, with V trimmed by 5 bases and J by 11 bases. As encoded in the germline V gene (reference sequence), CDR1 is SEHNR while CDR2 is FQNEAQ. Counted from cysteine to phenylalanine, this CDR3 has 15 amino acids. Only the CDR3 DNA is retained, 45 bases long and in frame from the first base. The immunoSEQ Assay, a bias-controlled multiplex PCR, was used to amplify TCRbeta CDR3 regions from genomic DNA. The authors' analysis ran thus. Within the assay, amplification of reference gene primers was used to estimate how many nucleated cells each sample contained. To quantify the absolute abundance of each unique TCRbeta CDR3 rearrangement, sequence reads were collapsed and filtered. For each sample, productive Simpson clonality was calculated as the square root of Simpson's diversity index across productive rearrangements. The table was pulled from immuneACCESS by TCRdb, which kept in-frame rearrangements only. Such tables lose some clones; where checked, under half of the loss comes from unresolved V genes, and the rest has no known cause. V and J calls and clone size are those listed in that table; D and trimming were worked out from the DNA. Present in this sample are approximately 150,000 clones, about 84% of which were seen just once. About 5.3% of the sample lies in the top ten.

This sample was taken from a study of blood T cell repertoires in COVID-19 (dated by TCRdb to about 2020). For the wider study: Collaborator samples came from the United States, Italy and Spain and covered acute and convalescent phases of COVID-19. Subjects who had been exposed to COVID-19, were actively infected with it, or had recovered from it provided the deeply sampled blood TCRbeta repertoires that made up the dataset. The prospective study material was composed of cDNA or gDNA derived from T cells, B-cell-depleted T cells, or PBMCs. Samples came from the ongoing ImmuneRACE study (first 160 participants) plus 1,254 subjects from 6 global collaborators. Sample metadata almost always included a de-identified subject ID, COVID-19 status, age in years and sex. HLA class I and class II types, where available, came from metadata supplied by the sample provider rather than from assay-based typing. The repertoires were released in a freely available public database meant as a resource for research on the immune response to SARS-CoV-2. The paper as a whole reports these results and caveats: The amount of clinical and demographic metadata varied by source and participant and was provided uncurated.

Enrolling through a virtual design, the prospective study's participants ranged in age from roughly 18 to 100 years and lived across 20 to 25 United States geographic areas. Cohort assignment in the prospective study relied on participant-reported clinical history from a screening survey and a study questionnaire. In the prospective study, mobile phlebotomists collected whole blood, serum and a nasopharyngeal or oropharyngeal swab from each participant. Over an approximately two-month period, participants in the prospective study had the option of providing additional blood draws and questionnaires. Prospective study blood samples were shipped either frozen or at room temperature before DNA extraction.

The sample comprised PBMCs or T cells enriched from blood (not recorded which). The V gene is TRBV7-9 and the J gene is TRBJ1-1; 7 middle bases align to TRBD1. The TCR comes from a woman aged 40 to 50 with acute COVID-19. The CDR3 loop reads CASSPSERGRDFAFF. The DNA reads TGTGCCAGCAGCCCCAGCGAAAGGGGGCGCGACTTCGCTTTCTTT.